Below, one T cell receptor (beta chain) is given with its context. The antigen remains undetermined. This record belongs to a study of T cells after yellow fever vaccination. Study details: With SMART-Seq v4 Ultra Low Input, the fractions containing low cell numbers were prepared.

Germline CDR1 is SGHTA and CDR2 is FQGNSA. The CDR3 covers 15 residues. The V end lost 6 bases, the J end lost 10 bases, and 22 bases lay between the germline ends. Researchers made TCR cDNA using 5'RACE template switching, and this step added a universal primer site and UMIs. TCRdb re-called the 5' RACE reads through MiXCR, storing one row per CDR3 protein. In the table there are over 200,000 distinct CDR3 sequences, around 6.7% of which are singletons. Study findings and constraints: Clonotypes shared by both compartments, CD4 and CD8, made up a small share. The booster response re-showed most primary clones: 96% CD4, over 80% CD8.

The V gene is TRBV7-2, the J gene TRBJ2-1; D call uncertain. Material: CD4+ T cells sorted from PBMCs, obtained on the day of the yellow fever booster vaccination. This receptor was taken from a man aged 30 to 45 who received the YFV17D yellow fever vaccine. CDR3 amino acids: CASRPPKVASSEQFF. The CDR3 DNA is TGTGCCAGCAGACCTCCCAAAGTCGCTAGTAGCGAGCAGTTCTTC. The full variable domain, rest sourced from reference TRBV7-2 and TRBJ2-1, is GAGVSQSPSNKVTEKGKDVELRCDPISGHTALYWYRQSLGQGLEFLIYFQGNSAPDKSGLPSDRFSAERTGGSVSTLTIQRTQQEDSAVYLCASRPPKVASSEQFFGPGTRLTVL.